Listed here are 5 T cell receptor beta chains from one sample, sequenced in a study of T cells in Graves' hyperthyroidism and ophthalmopathy. From RNA transcripts, TCR beta CDR3 regions were amplified. HTBI primers drove first-round RT-PCR of the TCR CDR3. MiXCR, run by TCRdb on the multiplex PCR reads, gives a single entry per CDR3 protein. The table shows about 640,000 distinct CDR3 sequences, with roughly 20% occurring only once. The source material was blood. These receptors originate from a man aged 25-45 years with Graves' ophthalmopathy.

This clonotype has just a few counts. The chain uses TRBV24-1 and TRBJ2-4, with TRBD1 identical over 8 bases. The CDR3 has 16 amino acids. The V segment lost 4 bases and the J segment 7 bases; nucleotides outside the gene matches: 11. From germline, CDR1 is KGHDR and CDR2 SFDVKD. The CDR3 bases are TGTGCCACCAGTGAGGCCCCGGCAGGGGGCATGAACATTCAGTACTTC. Translation gives CATSEAPAGGMNIQYF.

The gene calls are TRBV6-9 and TRBJ2-1; D uncertain. The CDR3 spans 12 residues. V dropped 3 bases and J dropped 6 bases, with 6 bases sitting between them. The V gene's germline CDR1 is MNHGY and CDR2 SVAAGI. In nucleotides, the CDR3 is TGTGCCAGCAGTTACAGGCCCAATGAGCAGTTCTTC. Encoded protein: CASSYRPNEQFF.

Ten or more counts support this clonotype. The chain employs TRBV4-2 and TRBJ1-5; D may be TRBD1 (6 bases). The germline V and J ends were trimmed by 0 bases and 4 bases, with 16 bases remaining between them. This CDR3 contains 17 residues. CDR1 and CDR2 (germline): LGHNA, YNFKEQ. In DNA form, the CDR3 reads TGTGCCAGCAGCCAAGATTGGAGGACAGCTTTTAATCAGCCCCAGCATTTT. Its translation: CASSQDWRTAFNQPQHF.

The chain joins TRBV29-1 to TRBJ2-3, with D possibly matching TRBD1 (6 bases). The V gene lost 6 bases and the J gene lost 4 bases, with 11 bases spanning the gap. Germline V lookup: CDR1 SQVTM, CDR2 ANQGSEA. The CDR3 is 12 amino acids. CDR3 in amino acids: CSVETGPDTQYF. The DNA for the CDR3 is TGCAGCGTCGAGACAGGACCAGATACGCAGTATTTT.

This sequence joins TRBV4-1 and TRBJ2-7; a possible D gene is TRBD2 (6 bases). The V gene lost 1 base and the J gene lost 2 bases, with 9 bases spanning the gap. Germline V gene lookup returns CDR1 MGHRA and CDR2 YSYEKL. CDR3 length: 14 residues. The CDR3 DNA follows: TGCGCCAGCAGCCAAGCGCGGGGACCCTACGAGCAGTACTTC. It codes for CASSQARGPYEQYF.